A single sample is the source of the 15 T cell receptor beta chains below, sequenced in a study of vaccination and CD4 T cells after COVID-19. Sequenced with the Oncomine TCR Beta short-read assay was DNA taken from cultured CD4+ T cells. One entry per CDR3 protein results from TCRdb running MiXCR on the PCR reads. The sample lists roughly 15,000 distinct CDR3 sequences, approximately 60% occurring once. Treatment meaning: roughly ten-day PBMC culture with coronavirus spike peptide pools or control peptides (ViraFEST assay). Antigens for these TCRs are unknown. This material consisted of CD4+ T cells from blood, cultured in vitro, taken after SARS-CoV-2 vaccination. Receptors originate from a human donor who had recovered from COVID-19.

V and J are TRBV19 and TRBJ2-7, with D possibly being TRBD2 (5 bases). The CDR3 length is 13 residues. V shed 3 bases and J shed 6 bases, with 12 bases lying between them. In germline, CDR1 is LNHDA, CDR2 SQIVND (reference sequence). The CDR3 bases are TGTGCCAGTAGTATTAAGGGAGAGGGCGAGCAGTACTTC. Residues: CASSIKGEGEQYF.

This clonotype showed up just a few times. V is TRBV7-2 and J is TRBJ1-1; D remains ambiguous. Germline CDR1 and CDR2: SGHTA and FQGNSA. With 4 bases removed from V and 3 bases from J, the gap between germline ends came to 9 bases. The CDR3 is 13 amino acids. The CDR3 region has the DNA TGTGCCAGCAGCTCCGCGGGGTACACTGAAGCTTTCTTT. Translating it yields CASSSAGYTEAFF.

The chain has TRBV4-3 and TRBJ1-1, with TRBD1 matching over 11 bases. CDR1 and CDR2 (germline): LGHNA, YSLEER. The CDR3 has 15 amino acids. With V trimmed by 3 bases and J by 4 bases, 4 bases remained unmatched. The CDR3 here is CASSQAGTGGTEAFF. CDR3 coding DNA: TGCGCCAGCAGCCAGGCCGGGACAGGGGGCACTGAAGCTTTCTTT.

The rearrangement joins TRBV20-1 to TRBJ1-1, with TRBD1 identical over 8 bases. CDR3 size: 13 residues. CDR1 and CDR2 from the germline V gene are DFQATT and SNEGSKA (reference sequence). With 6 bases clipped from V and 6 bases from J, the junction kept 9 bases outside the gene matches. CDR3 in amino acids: CSAIQGVRAEAFF. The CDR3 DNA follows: TGCAGTGCAATACAGGGGGTAAGAGCTGAAGCTTTCTTT.

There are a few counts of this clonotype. The CDR3: CSARVSTGMNTEAFF. The CDR3 DNA reads as TGCAGTGCTAGAGTGTCGACAGGGATGAACACTGAAGCTTTCTTT. The rearrangement links TRBV20-1 to TRBJ1-1, with 7 bases that match TRBD1. The CDR3 sequence is 15 residues long. CDR1 DFQATT and CDR2 SNEGSKA come from the germline V gene (reference sequence). The V gene end was trimmed by 1 base and the J gene end by 0 bases; junction bases not matched to a gene: 5.

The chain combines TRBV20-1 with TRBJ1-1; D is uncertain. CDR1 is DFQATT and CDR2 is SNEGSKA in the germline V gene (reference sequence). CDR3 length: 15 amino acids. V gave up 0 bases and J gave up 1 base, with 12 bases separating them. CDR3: CSARDLRHPNTEAFF. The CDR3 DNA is TGCAGTGCTAGAGATCTGCGACATCCGAACACTGAAGCTTTCTTT.

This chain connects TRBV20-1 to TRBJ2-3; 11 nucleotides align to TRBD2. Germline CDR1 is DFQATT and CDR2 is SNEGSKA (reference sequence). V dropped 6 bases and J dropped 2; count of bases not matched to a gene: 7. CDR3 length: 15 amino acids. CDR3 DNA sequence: TGCAGTGCCCCGTCGACTAGCGGGATCACAGATACGCAGTATTTT. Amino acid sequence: CSAPSTSGITDTQYF.

The CDR3: CASSLGYTIYF. The CDR3, as DNA: TGTGCCAGCAGCTTAGGATACACCATATATTTT. This rearrangement joins TRBV7-2 to TRBJ1-3; D unclear. Germline lookup yields CDR1 SGHTA and CDR2 FQGNSA. V shed 1 base and J shed 8 bases, with 3 bases lying between them. The CDR3 is 11 residues long.

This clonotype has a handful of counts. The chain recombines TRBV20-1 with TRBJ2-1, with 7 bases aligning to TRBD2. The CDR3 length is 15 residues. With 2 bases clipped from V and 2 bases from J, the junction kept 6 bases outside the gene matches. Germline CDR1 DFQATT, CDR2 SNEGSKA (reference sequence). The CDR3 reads CSARSGRATYNEQFF. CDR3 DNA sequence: TGCAGTGCTAGATCTGGGAGGGCCACCTACAATGAGCAGTTCTTC.

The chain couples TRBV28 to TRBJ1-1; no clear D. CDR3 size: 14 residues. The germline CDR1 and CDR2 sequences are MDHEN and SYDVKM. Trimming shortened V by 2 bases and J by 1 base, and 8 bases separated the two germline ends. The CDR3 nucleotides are TGTGCCAGCAGTTTAGGGAATAAGAACACTGAAGCTTTCTTT. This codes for CASSLGNKNTEAFF.

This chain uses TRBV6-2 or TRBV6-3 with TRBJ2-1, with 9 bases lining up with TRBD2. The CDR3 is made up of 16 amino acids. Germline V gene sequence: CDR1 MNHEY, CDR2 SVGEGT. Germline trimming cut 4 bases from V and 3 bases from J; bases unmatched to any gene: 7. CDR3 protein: CASSWRGGARYNEQFF. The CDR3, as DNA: TGTGCCAGCAGTTGGCGCGGGGGGGCCCGCTACAATGAGCAGTTCTTC.

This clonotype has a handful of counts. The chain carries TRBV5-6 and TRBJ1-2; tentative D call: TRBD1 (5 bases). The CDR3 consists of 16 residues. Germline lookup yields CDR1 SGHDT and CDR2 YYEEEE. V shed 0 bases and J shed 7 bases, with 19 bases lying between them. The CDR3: CASSLVPGTARVGYTF. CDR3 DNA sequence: TGTGCCAGCAGCTTGGTACCCGGGACGGCCAGGGTTGGCTACACCTTC.

The CDR3 DNA reads as TGTGCCAGCACTAGAAATGTGAGGCGTTACTCACCCCTCCACTTT. It translates to CASTRNVRRYSPLHF. The rearrangement joins TRBV21-1 to TRBJ1-6. TRBV21-1 is given as a pseudogene. CDR3 length equals 15 residues.

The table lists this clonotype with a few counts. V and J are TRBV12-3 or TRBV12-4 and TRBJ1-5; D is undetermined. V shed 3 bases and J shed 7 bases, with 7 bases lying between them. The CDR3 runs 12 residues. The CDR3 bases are TGTGCCAGCAGTTTGGGTTACCAGCCCCAGCATTTT. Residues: CASSLGYQPQHF.

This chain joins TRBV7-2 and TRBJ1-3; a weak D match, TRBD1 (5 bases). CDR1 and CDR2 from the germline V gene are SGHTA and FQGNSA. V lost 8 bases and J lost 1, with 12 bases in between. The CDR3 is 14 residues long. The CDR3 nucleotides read TGTGCCAGCGACTTGGGGGGGTCTGGAAACACCATATATTTT. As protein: CASDLGGSGNTIYF. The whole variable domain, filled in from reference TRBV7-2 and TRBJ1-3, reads GAGVSQSPSNKVTEKGKDVELRCDPISGHTALYWYRQSLGQGLEFLIYFQGNSAPDKSGLPSDRFSAERTGGSVSTLTIQRTQQEDSAVYLCASDLGGSGNTIYFGEGSWLTVV.